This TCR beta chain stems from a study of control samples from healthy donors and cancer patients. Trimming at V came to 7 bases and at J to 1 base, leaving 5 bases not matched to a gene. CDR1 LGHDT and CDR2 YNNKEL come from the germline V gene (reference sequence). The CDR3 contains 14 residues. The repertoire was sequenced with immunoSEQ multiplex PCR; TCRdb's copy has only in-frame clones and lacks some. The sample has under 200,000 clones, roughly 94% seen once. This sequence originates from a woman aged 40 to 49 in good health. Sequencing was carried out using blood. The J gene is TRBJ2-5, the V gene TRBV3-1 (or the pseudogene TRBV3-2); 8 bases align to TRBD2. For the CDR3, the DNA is TGTGCCAGCACTTCAGCGGGGGCCCAAGAGACCCAGTACTTC. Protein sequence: CASTSAGAQETQYF.